This T cell receptor (beta chain) was sequenced during a study of cytotoxic CD8 clonotypes in ibrutinib-treated CLL (dated by TCRdb to the early 2020s). Study-level background: The cohort had 11 to 12 relapsed/refractory and more than 14 treatment-naive patients; approximately 18 were IGHV unmutated. On average, each sample yielded around 230,000 productive templates and roughly 95,000 productive rearrangements. All remission and progressive disease samples were collected while patients were still receiving ibrutinib. The response samples were drawn at a median of approximately 12 months into treatment, with a range of roughly 6 to 40 months. Cryopreserved peripheral blood mononuclear cells were obtained prior to treatment, at the time of response, and at either disease progression or sustained remission. Longitudinal samples were obtainable from about 30% of the roughly 90 participants in the trial. Partial responses were observed in approximately 24 patients and complete responses in 2; after a median follow-up of around 68 months, remission was maintained in 14 patients and progression was observed in approximately twelve. What the study reported, not specific to this receptor: At ibrutinib response clonality went up, during sustained remission it held steady, and at progression it dropped back toward baseline. Public clonotypes were found to be uncommon and were observed to contract or remain stable during treatment; the increase in clonality was shown to reflect expansion of private clonotypes at ibrutinib response. Lymph node repertoires were not examined, and the timing of sampling was not matched between patients in sustained remission and those whose disease progressed. Baseline clonality exceeded that of age-matched healthy donors and correlated strongly with circulating CD8+ T-cell counts.

On a MiSeq, deep resolution sequencing aimed for a depth between 1 in 1 million and 1 in 200,000 T cells, with each clonotype covered around 9.2x on average. TCR beta libraries were generated with the immunoSEQ hsTCRB Kit. Per the original workflow: The data were analyzed with ImmunoSEQ Analyzer and ImmunoSEQ Data Assistant, and V, D and J gene assignments followed IMGT definitions. Clonality, which ranges from 0 to 1, was calculated as one minus the normalized Shannon entropy of productive rearrangement frequencies. Only overrepresented clonotypes making up at least 0.05% of each patient's repertoire were included in the public clonotype analysis. Repertoires from thirteen age-matched healthy donors in immuneACCESS were used as clonality controls. TCRdb's version of the immuneACCESS table is confined to in-frame rearrangements and falls short of the full clone set. An unresolved V gene accounts for under half of the shortfall where checked; the remainder is of unknown origin. The V and J calls and clone size were taken over from that table, and D and trimming were inferred from the DNA. This sample lists about 160,000 clones; about four fifths were detected once. Approximately 2% of the sample is taken by the ten largest.

The germline ends are 24 bases apart after V is trimmed by 2 bases and J by 5 bases. Counted from cysteine to phenylalanine, this CDR3 has 17 amino acids. The entry retains the CDR3 DNA only, 51 bases that are in frame from base 1. CDR1 and CDR2, looked up from the germline V gene (reference sequence), are GTSNPN and SVGIG. Notes on this clone: Its cognate antigen has yet to be identified. No clone much larger than this one lies a single base away; base qualities are absent.

The intended sense of this specimen's time point label: 12 months on ibrutinib. For TCR beta library preparation, 1.5 to 2.5 micrograms of genomic DNA were extracted from the cryopreserved PBMCs. Longitudinal blood samples from CLL patients on ibrutinib monotherapy were analyzed using high-throughput TCR beta sequencing. The patients were enrolled in a single-center, open-label phase 2 trial of ibrutinib monotherapy. The sequencing here drew on PBMCs, taken after 12 months of ibrutinib treatment. The chain couples TRBV30 to TRBJ1-1, with TRBD1 tentatively as D gene (5 bases match). The sequence derives from a human donor with chronic lymphocytic leukemia. The CDR3 region reads CAWSRGVYRDPGTEAFF. The DNA sequence is TGTGCCTGGAGTCGGGGGGTATACCGGGACCCGGGGACTGAAGCTTTCTTT. The full variable domain, completed from the reference TRBV30 and TRBJ1-1 proteins outside the CDR3, reads SQTIHQWPATLVQPVGSPLSLECTVEGTSNPNLYWYRQAAGRGLQLLFYSVGIGQISSEVPQNLSASRPQDRQFILSSKKLLLSDSGFYLCAWSRGVYRDPGTEAFFGQGTRLTVV.